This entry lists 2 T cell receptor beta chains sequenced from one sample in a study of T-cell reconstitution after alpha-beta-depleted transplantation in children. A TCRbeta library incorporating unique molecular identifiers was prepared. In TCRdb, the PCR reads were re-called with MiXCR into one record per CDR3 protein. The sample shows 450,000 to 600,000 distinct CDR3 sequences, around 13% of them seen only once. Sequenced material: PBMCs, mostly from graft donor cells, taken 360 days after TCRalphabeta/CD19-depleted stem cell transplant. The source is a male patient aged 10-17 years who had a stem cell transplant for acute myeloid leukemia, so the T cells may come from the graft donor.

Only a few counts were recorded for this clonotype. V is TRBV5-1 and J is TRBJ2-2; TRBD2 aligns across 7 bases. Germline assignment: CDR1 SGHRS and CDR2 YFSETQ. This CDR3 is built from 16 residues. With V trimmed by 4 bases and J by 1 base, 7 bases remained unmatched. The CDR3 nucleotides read TGCGCCAGCAGCCGGACTAGTACCCTGAACACCGGGGAGCTGTTTTTT. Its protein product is CASSRTSTLNTGELFF.

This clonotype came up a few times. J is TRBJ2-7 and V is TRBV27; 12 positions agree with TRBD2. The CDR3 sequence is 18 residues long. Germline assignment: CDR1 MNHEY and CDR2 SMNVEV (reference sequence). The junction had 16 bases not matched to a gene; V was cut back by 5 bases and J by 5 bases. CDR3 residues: CASSPRRATSGRVDEQYF. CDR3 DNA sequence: TGTGCCAGCAGTCCCCGCAGAGCGACTAGCGGGAGAGTCGACGAGCAGTACTTC.